This T cell receptor beta chain was sequenced during a study of blood T cell repertoires in COVID-19 (dated by TCRdb to about 2020). Background for the entire study: Samples from collaborators originated in the United States, Italy and Spain and spanned both the acute and convalescent phases of COVID-19. The prospective study material was composed of cDNA or gDNA derived from T cells, B-cell-depleted T cells, or PBMCs. Deeply sampled blood TCRbeta repertoires from subjects exposed to, actively infected with, or recovered from COVID-19 were included in the dataset. The repertoires were released in a freely available public database intended as a resource for research on the immune response to SARS-CoV-2. The samples were drawn from the first 160 participants of the ongoing ImmuneRACE study and from more than 1,000 subjects provided by 6 global collaborators. Nearly every sample came with metadata listing a de-identified subject ID, COVID-19 status, age in years and sex. Where available, HLA class I and class II types were taken from metadata supplied by the sample provider and were not determined by assay-based typing. The full study reports these points: How much clinical and demographic metadata was included differed by source and by participant, and the metadata was provided uncurated.

Notes on this clone: The antigen it binds to is not known. Base qualities are not at hand, and no much larger clone is one base apart.

TCRbeta CDR3 regions were amplified from genomic DNA using the immunoSEQ Assay, a bias-controlled multiplex PCR. The authors processed their data as follows. Nucleated cell counts per sample were estimated from amplification of reference gene primers within the assay. Sequence reads were collapsed and filtered to measure the absolute abundance of every unique TCRbeta CDR3 rearrangement. Productive Simpson clonality was computed per sample as the square root of Simpson's diversity index over productive rearrangements. In its TCRdb copy, this immuneACCESS table keeps in-frame sequences only and misses some clones. Where compared with another copy, unresolved V genes explain less than half of these, and the others have no known cause. V and J calls and clone size are those listed in that table; D and trimming were worked out from the DNA. A total of 35,000 to 45,000 clones appear in this sample, 90% to 95% of them only once. The ten largest clones take up 0.3% to 0.4% of the sample.

At one collaborating source in Seattle, patients were enrolled during active infection and were followed longitudinally through the course of disease. Collaborating institutions collected whole blood in K2EDTA tubes following their own protocols. Collaborator samples were shipped for TCRbeta analysis as frozen whole blood, isolated PBMCs, or DNA extracted from either sample type. V is cut back by 3 bases and J by 8 bases, with 6 bases in the junction unmatched. The CDR3, from cysteine to phenylalanine, totals 14 residues. The kept DNA is CDR3 alone, 42 bases in frame from the first base. From a lookup of the germline V gene (reference sequence), CDR1 and CDR2 are SEHNR and FQNEAQ.

Source material: peripheral blood. The rearranged segments are TRBV7-9 and TRBJ2-1, with 8 middle bases fitting TRBD1. This TCR was recovered from a man aged 45-65 years with COVID-19, enrolled during active disease. The sequenced DNA: TGTGCCAGCAGCTTTTCCCAGGGGGCCTATGAGCAGTTCTTC. Translated, it reads CASSFSQGAYEQFF.